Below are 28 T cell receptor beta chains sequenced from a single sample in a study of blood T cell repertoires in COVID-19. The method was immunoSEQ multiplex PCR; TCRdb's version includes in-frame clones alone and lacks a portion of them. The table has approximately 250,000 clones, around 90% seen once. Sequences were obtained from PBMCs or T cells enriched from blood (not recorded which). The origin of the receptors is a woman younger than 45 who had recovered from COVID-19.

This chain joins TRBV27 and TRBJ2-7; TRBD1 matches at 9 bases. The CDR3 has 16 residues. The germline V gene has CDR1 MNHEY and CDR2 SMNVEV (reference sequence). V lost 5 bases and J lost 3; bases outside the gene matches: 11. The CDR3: CASSQSSGTGLYEQYF. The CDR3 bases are TGTGCCAGCAGTCAAAGTTCCGGGACAGGGCTCTACGAGCAGTACTTC.

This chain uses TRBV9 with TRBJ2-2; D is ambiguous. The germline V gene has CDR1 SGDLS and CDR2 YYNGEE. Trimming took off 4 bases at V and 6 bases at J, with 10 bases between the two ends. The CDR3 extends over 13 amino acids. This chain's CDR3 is CASSPFGPGELFF. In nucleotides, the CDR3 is TGTGCCAGCAGCCCCTTCGGTCCCGGGGAGCTGTTTTTT. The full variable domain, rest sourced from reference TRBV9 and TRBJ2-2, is DSGVTQTPKHLITATGQRVTLRCSPRSGDLSVYWYQQSLDQGLQFLIQYYNGEERAKGNILERFSAQQFPDLHSELNLSSLELGDSALYFCASSPFGPGELFFGEGSRLTVL.

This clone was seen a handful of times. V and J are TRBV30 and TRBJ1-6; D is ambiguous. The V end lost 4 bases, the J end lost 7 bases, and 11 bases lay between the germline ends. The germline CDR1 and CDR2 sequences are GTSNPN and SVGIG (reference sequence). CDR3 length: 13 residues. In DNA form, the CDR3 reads TGTGCCTGGACGGAGGGAAGGAATTCACCCCTCCACTTT. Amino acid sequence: CAWTEGRNSPLHF.

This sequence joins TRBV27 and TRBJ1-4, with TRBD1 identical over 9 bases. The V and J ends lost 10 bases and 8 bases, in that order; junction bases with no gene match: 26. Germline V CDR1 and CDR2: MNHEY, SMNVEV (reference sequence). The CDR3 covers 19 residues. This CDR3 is CAIPKTTGTGKTPSEKLFF. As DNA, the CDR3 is TGTGCCATCCCCAAAACTACCGGGACAGGGAAGACACCTAGCGAAAAACTGTTTTTT.

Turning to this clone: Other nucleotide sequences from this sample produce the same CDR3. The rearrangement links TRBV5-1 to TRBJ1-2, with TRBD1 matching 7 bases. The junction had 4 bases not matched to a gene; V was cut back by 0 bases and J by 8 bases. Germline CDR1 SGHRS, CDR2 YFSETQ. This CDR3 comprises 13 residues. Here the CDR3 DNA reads TGCGCCAGCAGCTTGGGGAGGGGGCGAGGCTACACCTTC. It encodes CASSLGRGRGYTF.

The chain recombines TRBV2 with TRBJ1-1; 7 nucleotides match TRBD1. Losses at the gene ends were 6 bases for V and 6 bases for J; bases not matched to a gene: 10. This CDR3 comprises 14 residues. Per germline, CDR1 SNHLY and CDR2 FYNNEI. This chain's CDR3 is CASRLDRATSEAFF. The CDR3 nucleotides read TGTGCCAGCAGGCTTGACAGGGCAACTTCTGAAGCTTTCTTT.

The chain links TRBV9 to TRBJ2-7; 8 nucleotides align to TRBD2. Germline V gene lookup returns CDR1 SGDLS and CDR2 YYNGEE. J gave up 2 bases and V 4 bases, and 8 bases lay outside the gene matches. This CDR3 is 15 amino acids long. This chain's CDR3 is CASSPSGSSPYEQYF. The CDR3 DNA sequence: TGTGCCAGCAGCCCCAGCGGGAGTTCCCCCTACGAGCAGTACTTC.

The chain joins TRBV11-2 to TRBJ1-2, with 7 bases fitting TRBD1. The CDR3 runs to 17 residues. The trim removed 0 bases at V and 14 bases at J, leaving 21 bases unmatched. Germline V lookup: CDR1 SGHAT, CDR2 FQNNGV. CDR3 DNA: TGTGCCAGCAGCTTAGATAATAGGGGGCTCGGGACTTCCTTCCCAACCTTC. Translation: CASSLDNRGLGTSFPTF.

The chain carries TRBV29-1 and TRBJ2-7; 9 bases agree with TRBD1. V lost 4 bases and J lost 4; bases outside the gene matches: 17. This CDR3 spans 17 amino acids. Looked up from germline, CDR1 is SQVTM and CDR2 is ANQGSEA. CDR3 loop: CSVATGGILADRYEQYF. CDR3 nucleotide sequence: TGCAGCGTTGCGACAGGGGGAATCCTAGCAGACCGTTACGAGCAGTACTTC.

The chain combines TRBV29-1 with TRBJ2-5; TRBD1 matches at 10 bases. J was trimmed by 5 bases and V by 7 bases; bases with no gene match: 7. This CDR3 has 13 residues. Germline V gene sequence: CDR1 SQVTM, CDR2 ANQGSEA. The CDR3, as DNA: TGCAGCGCGATGACAGGGGGCGCGGAGACCCAGTACTTC. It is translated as CSAMTGGAETQYF.

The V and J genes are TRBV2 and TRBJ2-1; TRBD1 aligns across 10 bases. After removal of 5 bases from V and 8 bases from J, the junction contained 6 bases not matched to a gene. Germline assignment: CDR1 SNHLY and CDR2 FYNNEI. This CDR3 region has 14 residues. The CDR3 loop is CASSLDRGGDEQFF. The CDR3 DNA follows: TGTGCCAGCAGTTTGGACAGGGGGGGTGATGAGCAGTTCTTC.

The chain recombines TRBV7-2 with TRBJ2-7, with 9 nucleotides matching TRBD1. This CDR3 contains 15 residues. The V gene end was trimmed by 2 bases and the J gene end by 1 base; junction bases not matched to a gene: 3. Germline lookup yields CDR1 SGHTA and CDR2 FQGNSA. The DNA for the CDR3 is TGTGCCAGCAGCTTATTTGGGACAGGGTCCTACGAGCAGTACTTC. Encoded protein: CASSLFGTGSYEQYF. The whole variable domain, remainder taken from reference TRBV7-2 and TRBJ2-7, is GAGVSQSPSNKVTEKGKDVELRCDPISGHTALYWYRQSLGQGLEFLIYFQGNSAPDKSGLPSDRFSAERTGGSVSTLTIQRTQQEDSAVYLCASSLFGTGSYEQYFGPGTRLTVT.

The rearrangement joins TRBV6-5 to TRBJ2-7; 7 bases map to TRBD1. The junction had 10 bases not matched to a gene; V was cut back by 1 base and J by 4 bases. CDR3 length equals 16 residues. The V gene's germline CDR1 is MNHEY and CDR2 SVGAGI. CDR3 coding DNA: TGTGCCAGCAGTTACTTTCCCACCGGGACAGCTTACGAGCAGTACTTC. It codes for CASSYFPTGTAYEQYF.

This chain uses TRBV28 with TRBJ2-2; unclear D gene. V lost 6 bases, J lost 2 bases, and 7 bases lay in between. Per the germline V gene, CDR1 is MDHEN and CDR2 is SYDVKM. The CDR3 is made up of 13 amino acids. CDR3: CASRQINTGELFF. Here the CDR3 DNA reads TGTGCCAGCAGGCAGATAAACACCGGGGAGCTGTTTTTT.

The CDR3 sequence is CASSQDQGRNQPQHF. The CDR3 region has the DNA TGCGCCAGCAGCCAAGACCAGGGTCGGAATCAGCCCCAGCATTTT. The J gene is TRBJ1-5, the V gene TRBV4-1, with D possibly matching TRBD1 (5 bases). V gave up 0 bases and J gave up 4 bases, with 10 bases separating them. The CDR3 runs to 15 residues. Germline-derived CDR1 and CDR2 are MGHRA and YSYEKL.

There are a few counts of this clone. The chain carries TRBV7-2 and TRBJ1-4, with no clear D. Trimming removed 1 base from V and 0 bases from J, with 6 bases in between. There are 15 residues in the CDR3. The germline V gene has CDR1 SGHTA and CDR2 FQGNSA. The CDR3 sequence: CASSLEPATNEKLFF. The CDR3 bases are TGTGCCAGCAGCTTAGAGCCCGCAACTAATGAAAAACTGTTTTTT. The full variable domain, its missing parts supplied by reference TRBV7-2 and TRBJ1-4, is GAGVSQSPSNKVTEKGKDVELRCDPISGHTALYWYRQSLGQGLEFLIYFQGNSAPDKSGLPSDRFSAERTGGSVSTLTIQRTQQEDSAVYLCASSLEPATNEKLFFGSGTQLSVL.

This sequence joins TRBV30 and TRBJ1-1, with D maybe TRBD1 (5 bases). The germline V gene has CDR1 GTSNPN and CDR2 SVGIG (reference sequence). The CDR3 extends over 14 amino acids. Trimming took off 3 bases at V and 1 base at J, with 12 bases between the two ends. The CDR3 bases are TGTGCCTGGAGCGCGGGACGGAGGAACACTGAAGCTTTCTTT. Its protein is CAWSAGRRNTEAFF.

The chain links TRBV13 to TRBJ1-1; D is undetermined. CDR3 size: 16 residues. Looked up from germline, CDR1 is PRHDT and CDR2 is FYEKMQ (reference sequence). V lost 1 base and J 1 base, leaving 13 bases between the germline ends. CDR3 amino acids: CASSLVPPTRNTEAFF. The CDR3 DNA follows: TGTGCCAGCAGCTTAGTGCCCCCGACAAGGAACACTGAAGCTTTCTTT.

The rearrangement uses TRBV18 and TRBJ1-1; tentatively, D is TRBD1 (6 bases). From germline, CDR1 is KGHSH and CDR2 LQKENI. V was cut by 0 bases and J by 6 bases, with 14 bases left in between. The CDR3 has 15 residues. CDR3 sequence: CASSPPAAGAAEAFF. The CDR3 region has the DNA TGTGCCAGCTCACCACCGGCAGCGGGGGCCGCTGAAGCTTTCTTT.

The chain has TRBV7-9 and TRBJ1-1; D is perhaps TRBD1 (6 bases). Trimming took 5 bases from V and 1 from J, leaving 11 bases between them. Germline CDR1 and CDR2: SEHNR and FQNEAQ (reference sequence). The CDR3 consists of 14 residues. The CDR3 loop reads CASSRLTGNTEAFF. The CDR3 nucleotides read TGTGCCAGCAGCCGCTTGACAGGGAACACTGAAGCTTTCTTT.

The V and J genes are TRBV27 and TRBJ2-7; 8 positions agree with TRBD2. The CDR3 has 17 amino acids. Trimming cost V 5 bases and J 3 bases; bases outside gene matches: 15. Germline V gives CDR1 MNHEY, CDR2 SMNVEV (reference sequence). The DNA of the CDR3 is TGTGCCAGCAGTCTTGCCCACCCGACTAGCGCACGCTACGAGCAGTACTTC. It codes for CASSLAHPTSARYEQYF.

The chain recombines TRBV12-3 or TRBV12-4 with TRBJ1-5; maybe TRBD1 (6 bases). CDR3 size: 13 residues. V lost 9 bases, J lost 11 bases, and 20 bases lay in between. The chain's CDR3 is CARDDRNLRSQHF. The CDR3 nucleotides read TGTGCCAGGGATGACAGGAACCTTAGGTCCCAGCATTTT.

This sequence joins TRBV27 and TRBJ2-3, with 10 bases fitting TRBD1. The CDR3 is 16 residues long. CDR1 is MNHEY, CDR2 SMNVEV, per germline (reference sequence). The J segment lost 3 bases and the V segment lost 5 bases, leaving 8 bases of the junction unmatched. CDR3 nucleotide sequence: TGTGCCAGCAGTCACTGGACAGGGGGGGGGACAGATACGCAGTATTTT. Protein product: CASSHWTGGGTDTQYF.

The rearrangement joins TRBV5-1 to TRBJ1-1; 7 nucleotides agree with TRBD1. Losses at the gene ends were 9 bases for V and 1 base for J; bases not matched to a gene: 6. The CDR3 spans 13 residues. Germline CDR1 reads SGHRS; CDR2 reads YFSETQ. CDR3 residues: CATRQGGNTEAFF. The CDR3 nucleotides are TGCGCCACCCGACAGGGAGGGAACACTGAAGCTTTCTTT.

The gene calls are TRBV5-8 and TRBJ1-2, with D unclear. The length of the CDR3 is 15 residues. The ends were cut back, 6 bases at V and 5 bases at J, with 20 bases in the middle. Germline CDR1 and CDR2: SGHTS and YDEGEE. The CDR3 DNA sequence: TGTGCCAGCACCCCCTCCCTGGCAGGCGGGTATGGCTACACCTTC. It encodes CASTPSLAGGYGYTF.

CDR3 nucleotide sequence: TGTGCCAGCAGCCTTCAGGACGGGACAACTGAAGCTTTCTTT. This codes for CASSLQDGTTEAFF. The V gene is TRBV9, the J gene TRBJ1-1, with D perhaps TRBD1 (6 bases). V gave up 4 bases and J gave up 5 bases, with 15 bases separating them. The CDR3 consists of 14 residues. Germline CDR1 reads SGDLS; CDR2 reads YYNGEE.

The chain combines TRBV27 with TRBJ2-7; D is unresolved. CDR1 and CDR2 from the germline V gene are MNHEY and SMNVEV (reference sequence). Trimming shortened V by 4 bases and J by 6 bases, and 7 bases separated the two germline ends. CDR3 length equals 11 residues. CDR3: CASSSGGEQYF. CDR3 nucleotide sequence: TGTGCCAGCAGTTCCGGCGGCGAGCAGTACTTC.

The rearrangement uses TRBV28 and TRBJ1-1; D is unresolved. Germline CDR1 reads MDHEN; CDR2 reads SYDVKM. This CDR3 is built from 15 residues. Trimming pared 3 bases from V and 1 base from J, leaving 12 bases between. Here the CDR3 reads CASSFLAVRNTEAFF. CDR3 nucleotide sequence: TGTGCCAGCAGTTTCCTCGCGGTTAGGAACACTGAAGCTTTCTTT.